This T cell receptor beta chain derives from a study of T cell responses to AZD1222 COVID-19 vaccine. Notes on the study in general: Vaccine-related CD4 TCRs covered spike, predominating at 160-218 and 743-854. Repertoire sampling was restricted to post-peak T cell response timepoints. White British people made up most donors, females outnumbered males, and clonal diversity was possibly underestimated. Of the AZD1222 recipients, only 5 or 6 were seropositive at baseline.

Assay used: immunoSEQ multiplex PCR; TCRdb lists only in-frame clones, some missing. This repertoire shows about 140,000 clones, over 90% found once; its top ten account for more than 0.8%. The V gene lost 1 base and the J gene lost 6 bases, with 9 bases spanning the gap. This CDR3 has 13 amino acids. Germline lookup yields CDR1 MGHDK and CDR2 SYGVNS. With regard to this clone: The antigen remains undetermined.

Sequencing used peripheral blood, obtained on day 0 of MenACWY control vaccination. The sequence derives from an adult in good health. The V and J genes are TRBV25-1 and TRBJ1-1, with D tentatively TRBD1 (5 bases). CDR3 residues: CASSEWSRAEAFF. CDR3 bases: TGTGCCAGCAGTGAATGGAGCAGGGCTGAAGCTTTCTTT.